The clone carrying this T cell receptor (beta chain) has a single count. What it binds is not known. This clone may be a read error of a much larger clone one base away. The sample is drawn from a study of CD8 T cells in ankylosing spondylitis. The authors made TCR beta libraries by quantitative 5'-RACE with molecular barcodes. TCRdb passed the 5' RACE reads through MiXCR, listing each CDR3 protein once. The sample holds about 250,000 distinct CDR3 sequences, 24% seen once. Germline CDR1 is SGHTA and CDR2 is FQGNSA. CDR3 size: 16 residues. Study outcomes and limitations: The study looked at matched synovial fluid samples from ankylosing spondylitis patients. Disease-linked clones were reported to be significantly enriched there.

The sequencing sample was made of blood, either unsorted or a sorted T cell fraction (not recorded which). This receptor was identified in a male donor with ankylosing spondylitis or in good health (not recorded which). The chain combines TRBV7-2 with TRBJ2-3; TRBD2 matches at 9 bases. CDR3 in amino acids: CASSLGLAGLTDTEYF. Written as DNA, the CDR3 is TGTGCCAGCAGCTTAGGGCTAGCGGGGCTCACAGATACGGAGTATTTT.